This T cell receptor beta chain was recovered during a study of PD-1 blockade in classical Hodgkin lymphoma. The CDR3 sequence is 13 residues long. Germline V lookup: CDR1 ENHRY, CDR2 SYGVKD. Trimming removed 8 bases from V and 4 bases from J, with 12 bases in between. Repertoires were generated with immunoSEQ multiplex PCR, while TCRdb's copy carries only in-frame clones and drops some. The sample has 35,000 to 45,000 clones; over 70% are singletons. General observations from the study: Newly diagnosed patients had baseline TCR diversity that was reportedly lower than that of healthy donors.

Concerning this clone itself: Its antigen is currently unknown.

Each and every patient relapsed after autologous stem cell transplantation, and patients got differing brentuximab vedotin exposure. Best outcomes ranged across complete response, partial response and progressive disease. The J gene is TRBJ1-5, the V gene TRBV10-3; the D gene is possibly TRBD1 (6 bases). The sample in question was peripheral blood mononuclear cells (PBMCs), obtained at baseline. The source of this sequence is a human donor with classical Hodgkin lymphoma. The CDR3 DNA sequence: TGTGCCATCCGGAGCCAGGGGAATCAGCCCCAGCATTTT. The encoded protein is CAIRSQGNQPQHF.